A selection of T cell receptor beta chains follows, all from one sample in a study of CD8+ T cells in alopecia areata. Measured with immunoSEQ multiplex PCR; TCRdb has only the in-frame clones, and not every one. Among about 9,700 clones listed, 50% to 80% were seen once. Specimen: skin. The receptors shown here come from a human donor with alopecia areata. CDR3s include the opening cysteine and the closing phenylalanine or tryptophan. A D gene is named only where the DNA matches it firmly. Where a row states a size, it is once, few, many or the class of an expanded clone; other rows omit it.

abundance: -; d_gene: TRBD2; v_gene: TRBV7-2; j_gene: TRBJ2-3; CDR3nt: TGTGCCAGCAGCTTAGCCCAAAGCGGGGGGGTAATCACAGATACGCAGTATTTT; CDR3aa: CASSLAQSGGVITDTQYF
abundance: -; d_gene: TRBD1; v_gene: TRBV11-2; j_gene: TRBJ2-7; CDR3nt: TGTGCCAGCAGCCCGCAGACAGGGGGGTACTACGAGCAGTACTTC; CDR3aa: CASSPQTGGYYEQYF
abundance: few; d_gene: -; v_gene: TRBV28; j_gene: TRBJ1-2; CDR3nt: TGTGCCAGCAGTCCGGCCCAGGGAGGCAACTATGGCTACACCTTC; CDR3aa: CASSPAQGGNYGYTF
abundance: -; d_gene: -; v_gene: TRBV27; j_gene: TRBJ1-1; CDR3nt: TGTGCCAGCAGGGTTACGGGGGGCACTGAAGCTTTCTTT; CDR3aa: CASRVTGGTEAFF
abundance: -; d_gene: TRBD1; v_gene: TRBV5-1; j_gene: TRBJ2-4; CDR3nt: TGCGCCAGCAGTTATTACCCGGGACAGGGTAGCGCCAAAAACATTCAGTACTTC; CDR3aa: CASSYYPGQGSAKNIQYF
abundance: -; d_gene: TRBD1; v_gene: TRBV19; j_gene: TRBJ2-5; CDR3nt: TGTGCCAGTAGTATAGGGTGGGACAGGAGGAAGATACAAGAGACCCAGTACTTC; CDR3aa: CASSIGWDRRKIQETQYF
abundance: few; d_gene: TRBD1; v_gene: TRBV28; j_gene: TRBJ1-4; CDR3nt: TGTGCCAGCAGACCGTCGACAGGGAGGGGATCTGAAAAACTGTTTTTT; CDR3aa: CASRPSTGRGSEKLFF
abundance: -; d_gene: TRBD2; v_gene: TRBV30; j_gene: TRBJ2-1; CDR3nt: TGTGCCTGGAGTGACAAGGGACTAGTAGGTTCCAATGAGCAGTTCTTC; CDR3aa: CAWSDKGLVGSNEQFF
abundance: few; d_gene: TRBD2; v_gene: TRBV4-3; j_gene: TRBJ2-1; CDR3nt: TGCGCCAGCAGCCAAGGGCTAGCGGTCTACAATGAGCAGTTCTTC; CDR3aa: CASSQGLAVYNEQFF
abundance: -; d_gene: -; v_gene: TRBV18; j_gene: TRBJ2-3; CDR3nt: TGTGCCAGCTCACCACCTAGCGGCAGCACAGATACGCAGTATTTT; CDR3aa: CASSPPSGSTDTQYF
abundance: -; d_gene: -; v_gene: TRBV6-1; j_gene: TRBJ1-1; CDR3nt: TGTGCCAGCAGTTTTGGGAGGGGTGGCACTGAAGCTTTCTTT; CDR3aa: CASSFGRGGTEAFF
abundance: -; d_gene: TRBD1; v_gene: TRBV7-6; j_gene: TRBJ2-5; CDR3nt: TGTGCCAGCAGCCCGTCCCTAAGGGGGCCCCAGGGAACCCAGTACTTC; CDR3aa: CASSPSLRGPQGTQYF
abundance: once; d_gene: TRBD2; v_gene: TRBV7-2; j_gene: TRBJ2-1; CDR3nt: TGTGCCAGCAGCCTAATAGCGGGAGTAGTGGATGAGCAGTTCTTC; CDR3aa: CASSLIAGVVDEQFF
abundance: -; d_gene: -; v_gene: TRBV7-9; j_gene: TRBJ2-1; CDR3nt: TGTGCCAGCAGCCCCTACAATGAGCAGTTCTTC; CDR3aa: CASSPYNEQFF
abundance: few; d_gene: TRBD1; v_gene: TRBV13; j_gene: TRBJ2-5; CDR3nt: TGTGCCAGCAGCGGTCCCAGGGGAACCAGGGGGCAAGAGACCCAGTACTTC; CDR3aa: CASSGPRGTRGQETQYF
abundance: -; d_gene: -; v_gene: TRBV11-2; j_gene: TRBJ2-7; CDR3nt: TGTGCCAGCAGCTTAGATCGTCAGGGCGAGCAGTACTTC; CDR3aa: CASSLDRQGEQYF
abundance: -; d_gene: TRBD2; v_gene: TRBV4-3; j_gene: TRBJ2-7; CDR3nt: TGCGCCAGCAGCCAAGGTCTAGCGGGGGTCTACGAGCAGTACTTC; CDR3aa: CASSQGLAGVYEQYF